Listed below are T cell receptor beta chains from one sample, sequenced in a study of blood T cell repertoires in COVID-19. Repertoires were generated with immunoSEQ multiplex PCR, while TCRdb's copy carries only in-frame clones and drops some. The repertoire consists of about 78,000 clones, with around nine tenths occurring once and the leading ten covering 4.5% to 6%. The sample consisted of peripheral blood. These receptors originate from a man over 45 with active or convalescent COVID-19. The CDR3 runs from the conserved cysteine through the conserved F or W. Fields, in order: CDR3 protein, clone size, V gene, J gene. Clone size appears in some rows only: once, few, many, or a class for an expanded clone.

cdr3_aa: CASSAGPLRGQYF; clone_size: .; v_call: TRBV7-2; j_call: TRBJ2-5
cdr3_aa: CASSDAGMQPQHF; clone_size: .; v_call: TRBV2; j_call: TRBJ1-5
cdr3_aa: CASSERDRETEAFF; clone_size: .; v_call: TRBV10-2; j_call: TRBJ1-1
cdr3_aa: CASSVEINTEAFF; clone_size: .; v_call: TRBV9; j_call: TRBJ1-1
cdr3_aa: CASSPGQGAAVSPEQFF; clone_size: .; v_call: TRBV19; j_call: TRBJ2-1
cdr3_aa: CASSLRRQTAFF; clone_size: .; v_call: TRBV7-9; j_call: TRBJ1-1
cdr3_aa: CASSSGLAANEKLFF; clone_size: .; v_call: TRBV5-1; j_call: TRBJ1-4
cdr3_aa: CASSETGGAPLHF; clone_size: .; v_call: TRBV7-8; j_call: TRBJ1-6
cdr3_aa: CASRRDRDNGYTF; clone_size: once; v_call: TRBV3-1/TRBV3-2; j_call: TRBJ1-2
cdr3_aa: CASSMQANYGYTF; clone_size: medium-sized; v_call: TRBV19; j_call: TRBJ1-2